This TCR beta chain was obtained from a study of blood T cells in healthy people across ages. Study overall: Template switching captured about one barcoded beta molecule per two T cells.

A second about 6 to 12 cycle PCR used barcoded and J-beta primers. TCRdb reprocessed the 5' RACE reads with MiXCR, giving one entry per CDR3 protein. This sample has hundreds of thousands of distinct CDR3 sequences, with around 48% found just once. Source material: blood. The TCR originated in a man younger than 45 in good health.

Written as DNA, the CDR3 is TGTGCCAGCAGTCGGTTGGGACTAGCGGGCGACGTCGGCACAGATACGCAGTATTTT. It translates to CASSRLGLAGDVGTDTQYF. J is TRBJ2-3 and V is TRBV6-1; 12 bases fit TRBD2. Germline CDR1 reads MNHNS; CDR2 reads SASEGT. The V and J ends lost 5 bases and 1 base, in that order; junction bases with no gene match: 13. The CDR3 spans 19 residues.